The 6 T cell receptor beta chains presented below share a single source sample, sequenced in a study of memory CD4+ T cells and cytomegalovirus serostatus. Profiled with immunoSEQ multiplex PCR; TCRdb holds only in-frame clones, not every one. The sample has tens of thousands of clones, 76% seen once. The sort gate was single viable CD3+CD4+CD8-CD45RO+ cells for memory CD4+ T cells. The sequenced material came from memory CD4+ T cells from blood. These receptors came from an adult in good health and CMV-seronegative.

The J gene is TRBJ1-1, the V gene TRBV5-1, with 8 bases identical to TRBD1. The germline V gene has CDR1 SGHRS and CDR2 YFSETQ. V dropped 1 base and J dropped 0; count of bases not matched to a gene: 5. This CDR3 has 16 residues. CDR3 DNA sequence: TGCGCCAGCAGCTTGCTCGGACAGGGATTGAACACTGAAGCTTTCTTT. As protein: CASSLLGQGLNTEAFF. The complete variable domain, with remaining parts taken from reference TRBV5-1 and TRBJ1-1, reads KAGVTQTPRYLIKTRGQQVTLSCSPISGHRSVSWYQQTPGQGLQFLFEYFSETQRNKGNFPGRFSGRQFSNSRSEMNVSTLELGDSALYLCASSLLGQGLNTEAFFGQGTRLTVV.

The chain uses TRBV2 and TRBJ2-4; D may be TRBD1 or TRBD2 (5 bases each). The CDR3 totals 12 residues. With 9 bases removed from V and 8 bases from J, the gap between germline ends came to 14 bases. Germline-derived CDR1 and CDR2 are SNHLY and FYNNEI. The CDR3 sequence: CARQSRGDIQYF. The CDR3 DNA reads TGTGCCAGGCAATCCCGAGGGGACATTCAGTACTTC. Looking up the rest from reference TRBV2 and TRBJ2-4 gives the full variable domain: EPEVTQTPSHQVTQMGQEVILRCVPISNHLYFYWYRQILGQKVEFLVSFYNNEISEKSEIFDDQFSVERPDGSNFTLKIRSTKLEDSAMYFCARQSRGDIQYFGAGTRLSVL.

The chain has TRBV7-8 and TRBJ2-5, with D possibly TRBD2 on 7 matching bases. Deletions cut 6 bases from V and 5 bases from J, with 25 bases between. The germline CDR1 and CDR2 sequences are SGHVS and FQNEAQ. The CDR3 length is 17 residues. CDR3 bases: TGTGCCAGCAGGCAGTCAGGGAGGGGGAGGAATTACGAGACCCAGTACTTC. Translated, it gives CASRQSGRGRNYETQYF.

The gene calls are TRBV7-3 and TRBJ2-5; TRBD1 is a possible D gene (5 bases). The V end was cut by 4 bases, the J end by 4 bases, with 13 bases between. The V gene's germline CDR1 is SGHTA and CDR2 FQGTGA. CDR3 length equals 14 residues. CDR3 in amino acids: CASSSIVQGETQYF. The CDR3 DNA reads TGTGCCAGCAGCTCCATTGTCCAGGGAGAGACCCAGTACTTC.

V usage is TRBV12-5 and J usage is TRBJ2-1; 7 bases fit TRBD1. CDR1 and CDR2 (germline): LGHNT, FRNRAP. V lost 5 bases and J lost 4; bases outside the gene matches: 8. The CDR3 contains 15 residues. The CDR3, as DNA: TGTGCTAGTGGTGCCGGGACAGATTCTTACAATGAGCAGTTCTTC. Its translation: CASGAGTDSYNEQFF.

The chain links TRBV5-1 to TRBJ2-3; 10 nucleotides align to TRBD1. Germline lookup yields CDR1 SGHRS and CDR2 YFSETQ. V shed 4 bases, J shed 7 bases, and the junction held 12 bases outside the gene matches. The CDR3 extends over 16 amino acids. The CDR3 nucleotides read TGCGCCAGCAGCCTGTCGACAGGGGGCCAGGGGAATACGCAGTATTTT. Translated: CASSLSTGGQGNTQYF.